This TCR beta chain came from a study of CD8+ T cells in alopecia areata. Study in general: Oral tofacitinib, 5 to 10 mg twice daily, was given in an open-label trial. Study-level findings and limits: On tofacitinib, scalp and blood still held many of the expanded lesional clones.

The CDR3 consists of 14 residues. Germline-derived CDR1 and CDR2 are LNHDA and SQIVND (reference sequence). After removal of 8 bases from V and 2 bases from J, the junction contained 9 bases not matched to a gene. The authors extracted RNA and reverse transcribed it into cDNA as the sequencing template. The protocol was immunoSEQ multiplex PCR, while the TCRdb copy is restricted to in-frame clones and leaves out a portion. Counted here are tens of thousands of clones, 55% to 75% occurring once; the ten biggest clones make up about a fifth. The treatment: oral pan-JAK inhibitor, 5-10 mg twice daily. PBMCs were stained for CD3, CD4 and CD8, and CD4+ and CD8+ T cells were sorted. In regard to this clone: Antigen specificity is unknown.

This sequence joins TRBV19 and TRBJ2-7; TRBD1 matches at 7 bases. The sample was CD8+ T cells sorted from blood, taken at week 4, from a patient treated with tofacitinib. This receptor was taken from a human donor with alopecia areata. The CDR3 protein is CASVDRAHPYEQYF. As DNA, the CDR3 is TGTGCCAGTGTCGACAGGGCCCATCCCTACGAGCAGTACTTC.